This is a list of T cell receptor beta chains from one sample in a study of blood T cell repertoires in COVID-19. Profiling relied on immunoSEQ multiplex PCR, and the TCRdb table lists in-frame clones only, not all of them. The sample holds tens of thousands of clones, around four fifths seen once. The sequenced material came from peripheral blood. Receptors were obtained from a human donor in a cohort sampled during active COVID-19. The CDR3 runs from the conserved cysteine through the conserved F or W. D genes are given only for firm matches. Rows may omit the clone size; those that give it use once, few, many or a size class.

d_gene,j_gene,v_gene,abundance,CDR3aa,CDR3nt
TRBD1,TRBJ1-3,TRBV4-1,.,CASSPGTAVGNTIYF,TGCGCCAGCAGCCCCGGGACAGCCGTCGGAAACACCATATATTTT
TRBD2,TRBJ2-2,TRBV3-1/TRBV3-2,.,CASSQVSGGIKDTGELFF,TGTGCCAGCAGCCAAGTTAGCGGGGGGATAAAGGACACCGGGGAGCTGTTTTTT
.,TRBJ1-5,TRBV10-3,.,CAISDGRSNQPQHF,TGTGCCATCAGTGACGGCAGGAGCAATCAGCCCCAGCATTTT
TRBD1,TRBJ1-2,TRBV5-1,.,CASSSDGTGFGYTF,TGCGCCAGCAGCTCGGACGGGACAGGGTTTGGCTACACCTTC
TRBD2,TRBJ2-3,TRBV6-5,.,CASSYTLAGGLSTQYF,TGTGCCAGCAGTTACACCCTAGCGGGGGGACTCAGTACGCAGTATTTT
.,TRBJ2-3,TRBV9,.,CASSASRGSQYF,TGTGCCAGCAGCGCCTCGAGGGGGTCGCAGTATTTT
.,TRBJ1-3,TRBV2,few,CAASRDLGGGNTIYF,TGTGCCGCAAGCCGGGACCTAGGGGGTGGAAACACCATATATTTT
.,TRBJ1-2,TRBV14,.,CASSPAVGGPHGYTF,TGTGCCAGCAGCCCAGCCGTTGGAGGACCGCATGGCTACACCTTC
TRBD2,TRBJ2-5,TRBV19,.,CASSGGLAGETQYF,TGTGCCAGTAGTGGAGGACTAGCGGGGGAGACCCAGTACTTC
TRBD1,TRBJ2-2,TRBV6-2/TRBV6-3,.,CASSSGTVNTGELFF,TGTGCCAGCAGCTCCGGGACAGTTAACACCGGGGAGCTGTTTTTT
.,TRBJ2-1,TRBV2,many,CASRSLGLNEQFF,TGTGCCAGCAGATCTCTGGGGCTAAATGAGCAGTTCTTC
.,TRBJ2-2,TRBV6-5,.,CASSRLTEPTGELFF,TGTGCCAGCAGTCGGTTAACAGAGCCGACCGGGGAGCTGTTTTTT
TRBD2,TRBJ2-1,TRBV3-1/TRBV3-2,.,CASSLAGTSELNEQFF,TGTGCCAGCAGCCTCGCCGGGACTAGCGAGCTCAATGAGCAGTTCTTC
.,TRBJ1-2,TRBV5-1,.,CASSLVTRAGNGYTF,TGCGCCAGCAGCTTGGTGACGAGGGCTGGAAATGGCTACACCTTC
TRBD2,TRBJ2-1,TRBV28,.,CASRTSGDMYNEQFF,TGTGCCAGCAGGACTAGCGGGGACATGTACAATGAGCAGTTCTTC
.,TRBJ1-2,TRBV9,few,CASSVGENYGYTF,TGTGCCAGCAGCGTAGGCGAGAACTATGGCTACACCTTC
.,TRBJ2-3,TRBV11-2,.,CASSLGPGTDTQYF,TGTGCCAGCAGCTTAGGGCCAGGCACAGATACGCAGTATTTT
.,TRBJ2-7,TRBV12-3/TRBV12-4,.,CASCRDSFYEQYF,TGTGCCAGCTGTCGGGACTCGTTCTACGAGCAGTACTTC
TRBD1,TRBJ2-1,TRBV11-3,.,CASSPGQGGGEQFF,TGTGCCAGCAGCCCGGGACAGGGAGGGGGTGAGCAGTTCTTC
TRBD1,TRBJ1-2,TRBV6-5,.,CASSQTGNYGYTF,TGTGCCAGCAGTCAGACAGGGAACTATGGCTACACCTTC
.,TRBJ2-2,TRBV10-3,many,CAISPRLDGELFF,TGTGCCATCAGTCCCAGGCTCGACGGGGAGCTGTTTTTT
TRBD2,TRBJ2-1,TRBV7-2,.,CASSRRLAGGLGEQFF,TGTGCCAGCAGCCGCAGGCTGGCGGGGGGGTTGGGGGAGCAGTTCTTC
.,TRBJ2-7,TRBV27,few,CASRVEGGGSYEQYF,TGTGCCAGCAGGGTCGAGGGGGGAGGGTCCTACGAGCAGTACTTC
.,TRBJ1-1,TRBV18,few,CASSLKGNSEAFF,TGTGCCAGCTCCCTCAAGGGGAACAGTGAAGCTTTCTTT
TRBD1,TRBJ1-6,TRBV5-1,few,CASSPTGLASPLHF,TGCGCCAGCAGCCCGACAGGGTTGGCGTCACCCCTCCACTTT
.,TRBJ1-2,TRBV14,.,CASSARRSGYGYTF,TGTGCCAGCAGCGCGAGGCGGTCCGGCTATGGCTACACCTTC
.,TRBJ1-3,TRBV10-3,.,CAITGATGNTIYF,TGTGCCATCACAGGGGCAACTGGAAACACCATATATTTT
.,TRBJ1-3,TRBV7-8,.,CASSLGSGTGGNTIYF,TGTGCCAGCAGCTTAGGGTCAGGGACCGGGGGGAACACCATATATTTT
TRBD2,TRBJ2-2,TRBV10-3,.,CATRPGLADTGELFF,TGTGCCACCCGCCCGGGACTAGCGGACACCGGGGAGCTGTTTTTT
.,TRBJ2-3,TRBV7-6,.,CASSLGPRGGGTDTQYF,TGTGCCAGCAGCTTAGGCCCCAGAGGGGGAGGCACAGATACGCAGTATTTT
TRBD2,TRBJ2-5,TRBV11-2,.,CASSLVGGGGGETQYF,TGTGCCAGCAGCTTAGTTGGGGGGGGTGGAGGCGAGACCCAGTACTTC
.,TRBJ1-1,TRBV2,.,CASRAPGGTEAFF,TGTGCCAGCAGGGCCCCCGGGGGCACTGAAGCTTTCTTT
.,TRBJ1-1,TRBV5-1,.,CASSWQGNTEAFF,TGCGCCAGCAGCTGGCAGGGGAACACTGAAGCTTTCTTT
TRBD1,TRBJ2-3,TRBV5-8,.,CASSPRTGGEDTQYF,TGTGCCAGCAGCCCTCGGACAGGGGGCGAAGATACGCAGTATTTT
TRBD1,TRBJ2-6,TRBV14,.,CASSLLGQGVSGANVLTF,TGTGCCAGCAGCCTCCTCGGACAGGGAGTCTCTGGGGCCAACGTCCTGACTTTC
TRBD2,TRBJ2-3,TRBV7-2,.,CASSATLAGAAQQYF,TGTGCCAGCAGCGCGACCCTAGCGGGTGCGGCTCAGCAGTATTTT
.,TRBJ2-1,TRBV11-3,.,CASSLDLRDNNEQFF,TGTGCCAGCAGCTTAGATCTTCGGGATAACAATGAGCAGTTCTTC
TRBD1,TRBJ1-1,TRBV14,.,CASSQASGGLTAFF,TGTGCCAGCAGCCAAGCTTCAGGGGGCCTTACGGCTTTCTTT
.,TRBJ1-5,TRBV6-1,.,CASSEAGLPDQPQHF,TGTGCCAGCAGTGAAGCGGGGCTCCCGGATCAGCCCCAGCATTTT
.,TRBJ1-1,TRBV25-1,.,CASSEGVGSEAFF,TGTGCCAGCAGTGAAGGGGTTGGGAGTGAAGCTTTCTTT
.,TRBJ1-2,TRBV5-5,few,CASSPTSGEYGYTF,TGTGCCAGCAGCCCGACCTCGGGGGAGTATGGCTACACCTTC
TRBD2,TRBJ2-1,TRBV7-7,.,CASSPLAGGHNEQFF,TGTGCTAGCAGCCCTCTAGCGGGGGGGCACAATGAGCAGTTCTTC
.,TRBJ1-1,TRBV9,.,CASSVEGGGTEAFF,TGTGCCAGCAGCGTAGAAGGGGGAGGGACTGAAGCTTTCTTT
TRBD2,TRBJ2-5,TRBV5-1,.,CASSSGLAEETQYF,TGCGCCAGCAGCTCCGGACTAGCCGAAGAGACCCAGTACTTC
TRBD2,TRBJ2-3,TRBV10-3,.,CAIWRGTSGMPDTQYF,TGTGCCATTTGGAGGGGGACTAGCGGGATGCCAGATACGCAGTATTTT
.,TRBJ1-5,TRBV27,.,CASSLVTNQPQHF,TGTGCCAGCAGTTTAGTTACAAATCAGCCCCAGCATTTT
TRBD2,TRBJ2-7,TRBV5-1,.,CASRGLAGNSYEQYF,TGCGCCAGCAGAGGGCTAGCGGGAAACTCCTACGAGCAGTACTTC
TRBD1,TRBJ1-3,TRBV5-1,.,CASSVRGLQGDTIYF,TGCGCCAGCAGCGTTCGAGGTCTACAGGGGGACACCATATATTTT
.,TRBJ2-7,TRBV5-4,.,CASSLGQGGGRPYEQYF,TGTGCCAGCAGCTTGGGTCAAGGCGGGGGCCGGCCTTACGAGCAGTACTTC
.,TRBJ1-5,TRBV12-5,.,CASGLVLGGSNQPQHF,TGTGCTAGTGGTTTGGTACTGGGGGGGTCCAATCAGCCCCAGCATTTT
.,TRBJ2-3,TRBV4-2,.,CASSQDVRGRGDTQYF,TGTGCCAGCAGCCAAGATGTGAGGGGGCGGGGAGATACGCAGTATTTT
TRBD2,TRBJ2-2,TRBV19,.,CASSSLAGGKTGELFF,TGTGCCAGTAGTAGCCTAGCGGGAGGGAAAACCGGGGAGCTGTTTTTT
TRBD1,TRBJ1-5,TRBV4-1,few,CASSQDPTGRVSNQPQHF,TGCGCCAGCAGCCAAGATCCGACAGGGCGCGTAAGCAATCAGCCCCAGCATTTT
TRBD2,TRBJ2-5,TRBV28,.,CASSFLDQGRTSGRDETQYF,TGTGCCAGCAGTTTCCTGGACCAGGGTAGGACTAGCGGGAGAGATGAGACCCAGTACTTC
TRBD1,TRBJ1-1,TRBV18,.,CASSPGQGRVNTEAFF,TGTGCCAGCTCACCTGGACAGGGGAGAGTGAACACTGAAGCTTTCTTT
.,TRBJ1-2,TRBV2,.,CASRLTGGSYTF,TGTGCCAGCAGGCTGACGGGGGGAAGCTACACCTTC
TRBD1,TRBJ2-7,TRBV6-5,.,CASEDRTIYEQYF,TGTGCCAGCGAGGACAGGACCATTTACGAGCAGTACTTC